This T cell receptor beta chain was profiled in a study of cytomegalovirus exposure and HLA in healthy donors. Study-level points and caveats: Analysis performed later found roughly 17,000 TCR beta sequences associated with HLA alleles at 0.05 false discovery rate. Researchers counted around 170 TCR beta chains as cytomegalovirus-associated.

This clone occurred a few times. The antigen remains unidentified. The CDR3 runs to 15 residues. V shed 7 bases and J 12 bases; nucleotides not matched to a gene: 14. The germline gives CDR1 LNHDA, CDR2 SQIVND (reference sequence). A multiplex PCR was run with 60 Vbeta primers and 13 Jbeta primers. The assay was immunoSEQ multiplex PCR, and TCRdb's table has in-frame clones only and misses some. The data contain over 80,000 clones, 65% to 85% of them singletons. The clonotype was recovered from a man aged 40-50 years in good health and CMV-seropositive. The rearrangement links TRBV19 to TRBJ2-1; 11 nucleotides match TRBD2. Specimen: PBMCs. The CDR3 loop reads CASKKIAGGSTGQFF. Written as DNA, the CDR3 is TGTGCCAGTAAAAAAATAGCGGGAGGGTCCACTGGGCAGTTCTTC.